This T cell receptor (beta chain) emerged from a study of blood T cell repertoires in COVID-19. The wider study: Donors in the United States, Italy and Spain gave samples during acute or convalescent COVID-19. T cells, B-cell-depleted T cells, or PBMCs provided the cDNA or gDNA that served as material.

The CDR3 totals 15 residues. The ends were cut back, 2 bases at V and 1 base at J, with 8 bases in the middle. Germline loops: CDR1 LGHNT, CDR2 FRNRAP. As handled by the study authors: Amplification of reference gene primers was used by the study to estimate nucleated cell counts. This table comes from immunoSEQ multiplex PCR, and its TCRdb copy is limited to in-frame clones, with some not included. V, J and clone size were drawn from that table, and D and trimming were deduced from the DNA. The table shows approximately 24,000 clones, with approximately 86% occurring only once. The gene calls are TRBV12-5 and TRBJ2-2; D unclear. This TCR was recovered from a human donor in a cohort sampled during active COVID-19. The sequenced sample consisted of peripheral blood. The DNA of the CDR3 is TGTGCTAGTGGTTTGTTTTCAGGGAACACCGGGGAGCTGTTTTTT. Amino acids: CASGLFSGNTGELFF. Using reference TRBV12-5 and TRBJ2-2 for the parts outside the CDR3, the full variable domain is DARVTQTPRHKVTEMGQEVTMRCQPILGHNTVFWYRQTMMQGLELLAYFRNRAPLDDSGMPKDRFSAEMPDATLATLKIQPSEPRDSAVYFCASGLFSGNTGELFFGEGSRLTVL.